Detailed here is one T cell receptor beta chain. The CDR3 is made up of 13 amino acids. V shed 5 bases, J shed 7 bases, and the junction held 5 bases outside the gene matches. Germline-derived CDR1 and CDR2 are SGHTA and FQGNSA. After constant-region reverse-primer amplification, full-length variable regions underwent semi-nested PCR with Nested Universal Primer A. One entry per CDR3 protein results from TCRdb running MiXCR on the 5' RACE reads. The sample records roughly 57,000 distinct CDR3 sequences, around 20% being singletons. Treg sorting used a CD4+CD25+CD127-/low gate. V is TRBV7-2 and J is TRBJ2-1, with TRBD1 matching 7 bases. This sequence was found in a female donor with breast cancer. Sequencing was done on a sample of tumor-infiltrating Tregs sorted from the breast tumor. The CDR3 protein is CASSIQQGNEQFF. Written as DNA, the CDR3 is TGTGCCAGCAGCATACAACAGGGGAATGAGCAGTTCTTC.